Here is one T cell receptor (beta chain) with its context. The antigen is unknown. The protocol was immunoSEQ multiplex PCR, while the TCRdb copy is restricted to in-frame clones and leaves out a portion. This sample carries about 60,000 clones, 88% of them seen once, and the ten largest clones take roughly 14%. Germline assignment: CDR1 SEHNR and CDR2 FQNEAQ (reference sequence). With V trimmed by 5 bases and J by 2 bases, 9 bases remained unmatched. This CDR3 region has 16 residues. TCRs were sequenced from three patients responding to pembrolizumab. The record originates from a study of PD-1 blockade in mismatch repair-deficient tumors. Study at large: Patients had about a dozen mismatch repair-deficient cancer types, all previously treated and progressing.

Study-level findings and limits: Tumor-resident clones, often absent from pretreatment blood, expanded after pembrolizumab and then contracted.

The material sequenced was peripheral blood, taken 52 weeks after starting pembrolizumab. The origin of this receptor is an adult with mismatch repair-deficient cancer. This chain links TRBV7-9 with TRBJ1-5; 7 bases agree with TRBD1. CDR3 sequence reads: CASSRAGGTGNQPQHF. DNA for the CDR3: TGTGCCAGCAGCCGAGCCGGAGGGACAGGCAATCAGCCCCAGCATTTT.